This T cell receptor (beta chain) was observed in a study of CD8+ T cells in alopecia areata. PBMCs were stained for CD3, CD4 and CD8, and CD4+ and CD8+ T cells were sorted. Extracted RNA was reverse transcribed, and the resulting cDNA served as sequencing template. The repertoire was sequenced with immunoSEQ multiplex PCR; TCRdb's copy has only in-frame clones and lacks some. The sample carries about 150,000 clones, 55% recorded once. This clone was observed a few times. Its antigen is undetermined. The CDR3 contains 15 residues. Trimming removed 1 base from V and 0 bases from J, with 7 bases in between. Germline-derived CDR1 and CDR2 are MGHDK and SYGVNS. General study points: Lesional scalp, notably in alopecia totalis/universalis, had clonality above that of normal scalp. Sequencing of scalp tissue also captures the resident alphabeta T cells of normal skin. Mice showed clearer TCR sharing than patients did, a gap that was possibly HLA-related.

This sequence originates from a human donor in good health. This chain uses TRBV25-1 with TRBJ2-1; D is unresolved. Sequencing was performed on CD4+ T cells sorted from blood. The CDR3 DNA sequence: TGTGCCAGCAGTGAATCTCACGGCTCCTACAATGAGCAGTTCTTC. Residues: CASSESHGSYNEQFF.